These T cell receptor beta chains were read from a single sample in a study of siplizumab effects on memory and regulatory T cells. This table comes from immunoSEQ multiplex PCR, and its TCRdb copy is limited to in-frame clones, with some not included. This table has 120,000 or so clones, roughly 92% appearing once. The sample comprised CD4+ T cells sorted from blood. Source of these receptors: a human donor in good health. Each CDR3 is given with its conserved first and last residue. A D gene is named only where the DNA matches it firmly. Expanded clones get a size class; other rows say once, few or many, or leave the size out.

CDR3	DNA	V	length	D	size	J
CASSVTGINYGYTF	TGTGCCAGCAGCGTAACAGGGATAAACTATGGCTACACCTTC	TRBV2	14	-	-	TRBJ1-2
CASSPRTGPKTGAFF	TGTGCCAGCAGTCCGAGGACAGGGCCTAAAACTGGGGCTTTCTTT	TRBV6-5	15	TRBD1	once	TRBJ1-1
CASSDRARSSYNSPLHF	TGTGCCAGCAGTGACAGGGCCCGAAGCTCCTATAATTCACCCCTCCACTTT	TRBV2	17	-	-	TRBJ1-6
CASSSGQGAPPETQYF	TGCGCCAGCAGCTCGGGACAGGGGGCGCCTCCAGAGACCCAGTACTTC	TRBV5-1	16	TRBD1	-	TRBJ2-5
CASSEIGGRLHEQYF	TGTGCCAGCAGTGAAATAGGGGGTCGACTCCACGAGCAGTACTTC	TRBV25-1	15	-	once	TRBJ2-7
CASSALANSGANVLTF	TGTGCCAGCAGTGCCCTAGCCAACTCTGGGGCCAACGTCCTGACTTTC	TRBV2	16	-	-	TRBJ2-6
CAISESEGRAGVNEQFF	TGTGCCATCAGTGAGTCCGAAGGTAGGGCCGGGGTCAATGAGCAGTTCTTC	TRBV10-3	17	-	-	TRBJ2-1
CASSFFSGNTIYF	TGTGCCAGCAGCTTTTTCTCTGGAAACACCATATATTTT	TRBV7-2	13	-	-	TRBJ1-3
CASSPTGYPEQGTQYF	TGTGCCAGCTCTCCCACAGGGTATCCTGAGCAAGGGACCCAGTACTTC	TRBV18	16	-	-	TRBJ2-5
CASSLGAGLRQETQYF	TGCGCCAGCAGCTTGGGGGCAGGGCTCCGGCAAGAGACCCAGTACTTC	TRBV5-1	16	-	-	TRBJ2-5
CASKSQGLGTDTQYF	TGTGCCAGCAAAAGTCAGGGGCTGGGCACAGATACGCAGTATTTT	TRBV2	15	-	-	TRBJ2-3
CASSLPPAGGTNEQFF	TGTGCCAGCAGCTTGCCTCCAGCGGGAGGAACCAATGAGCAGTTCTTC	TRBV5-4	16	TRBD2	-	TRBJ2-1
CASSPWAGELFF	TGTGCCAGCAGCCCCTGGGCCGGGGAGCTGTTTTTT	TRBV5-4	12	-	-	TRBJ2-2
CASRLAITETQYF	TGTGCCAGCAGACTAGCGATCACAGAGACCCAGTACTTC	TRBV27	13	TRBD2	-	TRBJ2-5
CASSLDSYYEQYF	TGCGCCAGCAGCTTGGACAGCTATTACGAGCAGTACTTC	TRBV5-1	13	-	-	TRBJ2-7
CASSPRGRNEQFF	TGTGCCAGCAGCCCCCGCGGACGTAATGAGCAGTTCTTC	TRBV9	13	-	-	TRBJ2-1
CASSKPGVLEAFF	TGTGCCAGCAGTAAACCAGGGGTCCTTGAAGCTTTCTTT	TRBV6-1	13	-	-	TRBJ1-1
CASSLFGESPQPQHF	TGTGCCAGCAGCTTATTTGGGGAGTCCCCTCAGCCCCAGCATTTT	TRBV7-9	15	-	-	TRBJ1-5
CAWSPQGAAGNTIYF	TGTGCCTGGAGTCCCCAGGGGGCTGCTGGAAACACCATATATTTT	TRBV30	15	TRBD1	-	TRBJ1-3
CASSILGGGANEKLFF	TGTGCCAGTAGTATCCTTGGGGGTGGTGCTAATGAAAAACTGTTTTTT	TRBV19	16	-	-	TRBJ1-4